This record concerns one T cell receptor (beta chain) sequence. Its antigen is not identified. This sample was taken from a study of T cell responses to AZD1222 COVID-19 vaccine. Overall study results and limits: Donors, mostly white British, included more females; clonal diversity was possibly underestimated. Targeting of unmutated variant regions was reportedly seen in nearly half of spike-specific TCRs.

Germline CDR1 SGHDT, CDR2 YYEEEE. V lost 1 base and J lost 8, with 13 bases in between. This CDR3 is 15 amino acids long. Profiling relied on immunoSEQ multiplex PCR, and the TCRdb table lists in-frame clones only, not all of them. The sample shows about 90,000 clones, roughly 85% of them seen only once. Samples with a second dose at about 4 or about 12 weeks were pooled together. The chain recombines TRBV5-6 with TRBJ1-6, with TRBD1 as a possible D gene (5 bases). This receptor was obtained from an adult who received the AZD1222 COVID-19 vaccine. Specimen: peripheral blood, collected 28 days after the second AZD1222 dose. CDR3 in amino acids: CASSLTGTRDSPLHF. Written as DNA, the CDR3 is TGTGCCAGCAGCTTGACCGGGACGAGAGATTCACCCCTCCACTTT.